A single sample is the source of the 26 T cell receptor beta chains below, sequenced in a study of cytomegalovirus exposure and HLA in healthy donors. PCR employed 60 Vbeta and 13 Jbeta primers. Repertoires were generated with immunoSEQ multiplex PCR, while TCRdb's copy carries only in-frame clones and drops some. Here the sample spans 110,000 to 150,000 clones, approximately 9% being singletons. Sequenced sample: PBMCs. The receptors originated from a male donor in good health and CMV-seronegative.

CDR3 coding DNA: TGTGCCAGCAGCTCCATAGCGGGGGGGCCTTCCTACGAGCAGTACTTC. Translation gives CASSSIAGGPSYEQYF. The chain is built from TRBV7-3 and TRBJ2-7, with TRBD2 matching over 11 bases. Germline CDR1 SGHTA, CDR2 FQGTGA. Germline trimming cut 4 bases from V and 1 base from J; bases unmatched to any gene: 6. This CDR3 region has 16 residues.

This rearrangement joins TRBV11-2 to TRBJ1-1; D unresolved. The CDR3 runs 14 residues. Trimming shortened V by 3 bases and J by 1 base, and 9 bases separated the two germline ends. Germline values: CDR1 SGHAT, CDR2 FQNNGV. The CDR3 region has the DNA TGTGCCAGCAGCTTCACCACTGGGAACACTGAAGCTTTCTTT. Its translation is CASSFTTGNTEAFF.

CDR3 sequence (DNA): TGCGCCAGCAGCCAAGACGGGAGGGCGAAGCAAGAGACCCAGTACTTC. It is translated as CASSQDGRAKQETQYF. V and J are TRBV4-3 and TRBJ2-5; TRBD2 aligns across 8 bases. The germline CDR1 and CDR2 sequences are LGHNA and YSLEER. Trimming took 0 bases from V and 2 from J; bases not matched to a gene: 5. CDR3 length equals 16 residues.

The chain couples TRBV2 to TRBJ1-1; 9 nucleotides match TRBD1. With 7 bases clipped from V and 4 bases from J, the junction kept 7 bases outside the gene matches. From germline, CDR1 is SNHLY and CDR2 FYNNEI. The CDR3 is 14 residues long. The CDR3 region is CASIQDRGATEAFF. CDR3 bases: TGTGCCAGCATCCAAGACAGGGGGGCCACTGAAGCTTTCTTT.

The rearrangement joins TRBV5-1 to TRBJ1-4, with TRBD1 identical over 7 bases. The germline V gene encodes CDR1 SGHRS and CDR2 YFSETQ. V shed 2 bases, J shed 0 bases, and the junction held 13 bases outside the gene matches. CDR3 length: 19 amino acids. The CDR3 region is CASSLARRGGAATNEKLFF. CDR3 DNA sequence: TGCGCCAGCAGCTTAGCCCGACGAGGGGGCGCCGCAACTAATGAAAAACTGTTTTTT.

This clone turned up a few times. The chain is built from TRBV5-5 and TRBJ2-1; 7 nucleotides align to TRBD2. Germline CDR1 is SGHKS and CDR2 is YYEKEE (reference sequence). This CDR3 comprises 16 residues. V dropped 1 base and J dropped 6; count of bases not matched to a gene: 10. CDR3 loop: CASSLLAGIRFNEQFF. For the CDR3, the DNA is TGTGCCAGCAGCTTGTTAGCGGGCATACGGTTCAATGAGCAGTTCTTC.

This clone was picked up a small number of times. The chain couples TRBV2 to TRBJ2-5, with D possibly matching TRBD2 (6 bases). V lost 4 bases and J 1 base, leaving 7 bases between the germline ends. This CDR3 region has 13 residues. Per germline, CDR1 SNHLY and CDR2 FYNNEI. The CDR3 nucleotides read TGTGCCAGCAGTGGGGACTTCCAAGAGACCCAGTACTTC. This sequence encodes CASSGDFQETQYF.

The chain links TRBV5-5 to TRBJ1-5; perhaps TRBD1 as D (6 bases). The CDR3 contains 13 residues. Germline lookup yields CDR1 SGHKS and CDR2 YYEKEE (reference sequence). V shed 4 bases and J shed 6 bases, with 11 bases lying between them. The CDR3 reads CASSPGVRQPQHF. The CDR3 region has the DNA TGTGCCAGCAGCCCAGGGGTTCGTCAGCCCCAGCATTTT.

The chain is built from TRBV5-1 and TRBJ1-4, with D uncertain. Germline CDR1 is SGHRS and CDR2 is YFSETQ. Trimming took off 0 bases at V and 2 bases at J, with 5 bases between the two ends. This CDR3 has 14 amino acids. The CDR3 coding sequence is TGCGCCAGCAGCTTGGGGGAGACTAATGAAAAACTGTTTTTT. Translated: CASSLGETNEKLFF.

This clone was found a few times. The chain uses TRBV10-3 and TRBJ1-2, with D tentatively TRBD1 (5 bases). The germline gives CDR1 ENHRY, CDR2 SYGVKD. Trimming removed 6 bases at V and 4 bases at J, with 21 bases between. The CDR3 spans 16 residues. Here the CDR3 reads CAIRKNVAGSAYGYTF. The CDR3 DNA reads as TGTGCCATCAGGAAGAACGTAGCAGGGTCTGCCTATGGCTACACCTTC.

The chain joins TRBV30 to TRBJ2-5, with 7 bases lining up with TRBD2. The CDR3 is 14 amino acids. From germline, CDR1 is GTSNPN and CDR2 SVGIG (reference sequence). The junction had 6 bases not matched to a gene; V was cut back by 0 bases and J by 5 bases. CDR3 residues: CAWSVGRGRETQYF. For the CDR3, the DNA is TGTGCCTGGAGTGTAGGGAGGGGACGTGAGACCCAGTACTTC. Full variable domain (missing parts from reference TRBV30 and TRBJ2-5): SQTIHQWPATLVQPVGSPLSLECTVEGTSNPNLYWYRQAAGRGLQLLFYSVGIGQISSEVPQNLSASRPQDRQFILSSKKLLLSDSGFYLCAWSVGRGRETQYFGPGTRLLVL.

This clone was seen more than once but under ten times. The V call is TRBV27, the J call TRBJ2-1; 8 nucleotides align to TRBD2. This CDR3 comprises 16 residues. Germline loops: CDR1 MNHEY, CDR2 SMNVEV (reference sequence). V trimming: 5 bases; J trimming: 4 bases; junction bases outside the gene matches: 10. CDR3 bases: TGTGCCAGCAGTCCCTCAGCGGGGGACGATTACAATGAGCAGTTCTTC. Protein: CASSPSAGDDYNEQFF.

The chain couples TRBV5-4 to TRBJ1-2, with a possible D match to TRBD1 (5 bases). V gave up 1 base and J gave up 7 bases, with 14 bases separating them. Germline assignment: CDR1 SGHNT and CDR2 YYREEE (reference sequence). This CDR3 is built from 14 residues. Here the CDR3 DNA reads TGTGCCAGCAGCTTGATGGGGGGGGAAGGTGGCTACACCTTC. Protein: CASSLMGGEGGYTF. The full variable domain, with the rest looked up from reference TRBV5-4 and TRBJ1-2, is ETGVTQSPTHLIKTRGQQVTLRCSSQSGHNTVSWYQQALGQGPQFIFQYYREEENGRGNFPPRFSGLQFPNYSSELNVNALELDDSALYLCASSLMGGEGGYTFGSGTRLTVV.

This clone was recorded a few times. The V gene is TRBV6-1, the J gene TRBJ1-3; D may be TRBD1 (5 bases). V lost 8 bases, J lost 0 bases, and 8 bases lay in between. The CDR3 runs to 13 residues. Germline V lookup: CDR1 MNHNS, CDR2 SASEGT. This CDR3 reads CASGGVSGNTIYF. DNA of the CDR3: TGTGCCAGCGGGGGGGTCTCTGGAAACACCATATATTTT.

This clone has only a few counts. The chain couples TRBV7-8 to TRBJ1-1; 7 bases are a match to TRBD1. Germline V lookup: CDR1 SGHVS, CDR2 FQNEAQ. Trimming at V came to 5 bases and at J to 0 bases, leaving 18 bases not matched to a gene. This CDR3 has 19 residues. The CDR3 region has the DNA TGTGCCAGCAGCCACTCCTGGCGGAGGGGGCCCACGTTGAACACTGAAGCTTTCTTT. This encodes CASSHSWRRGPTLNTEAFF.

This chain joins TRBV5-4 and TRBJ2-5, with 7 bases that match TRBD1. CDR1 SGHNT and CDR2 YYREEE come from the germline V gene (reference sequence). The length of the CDR3 is 14 residues. V gave up 4 bases and J gave up 3 bases; unmatched junction bases: 6. This CDR3 is CASSHWDSEETQYF. DNA of the CDR3: TGTGCCAGCAGCCACTGGGACAGTGAAGAGACCCAGTACTTC.

V gene TRBV5-6 combines with J gene TRBJ2-5; perhaps TRBD1 as D (5 bases). Germline lookup yields CDR1 SGHDT and CDR2 YYEEEE. The CDR3 spans 15 residues. The V end lost 4 bases, the J end lost 9 bases, and 22 bases lay between the germline ends. CDR3 bases: TGTGCCAGCAGCACCGACGGCAAGGGGTCGGTTCCCCAGTACTTC. This sequence encodes CASSTDGKGSVPQYF.

The chain recombines TRBV28 with TRBJ2-7; 7 positions agree with TRBD1. The trim removed 6 bases at V and 0 bases at J, leaving 11 bases unmatched. CDR3 length: 16 amino acids. In germline, CDR1 is MDHEN, CDR2 SYDVKM. The CDR3 bases are TGTGCCAGCAGGACCTGGACAGGCAGGAGCTCCTACGAGCAGTACTTC. Its protein is CASRTWTGRSSYEQYF.

This clone was counted between two and nine times. The J gene is TRBJ2-3, the V gene TRBV6-5; 8 positions agree with TRBD1. V shed 2 bases, J shed 9 bases, and the junction held 4 bases outside the gene matches. This CDR3 comprises 13 residues. Germline-derived CDR1 and CDR2 are MNHEY and SVGAGI. The CDR3 DNA reads as TGTGCCAGCAGTTACACAAGACAGGGGACGCAGTATTTT. Translated: CASSYTRQGTQYF.

This clone was counted between two and nine times. This sequence joins TRBV4-3 and TRBJ1-2, with D perhaps TRBD1 (5 bases). Germline loops: CDR1 LGHNA, CDR2 YSLEER. The CDR3 consists of 15 residues. Trimming shortened V by 1 base and J by 4 bases, and 13 bases separated the two germline ends. CDR3 protein: CASSQGAGTFYGYTF. The CDR3 DNA sequence: TGCGCCAGCAGCCAAGGCGCCGGGACTTTCTATGGCTACACCTTC.

This chain links TRBV6-5 with TRBJ2-2; 8 bases match TRBD2. Losses at the gene ends were 6 bases for V and 6 bases for J; bases not matched to a gene: 6. The CDR3 covers 14 residues. Per the germline V gene, CDR1 is MNHEY and CDR2 is SVGAGI. The CDR3 DNA reads as TGTGCCAGCAGAGGGACTAGGGCCCCCGGGGAGCTGTTTTTT. Protein product: CASRGTRAPGELFF.

The rearrangement uses TRBV9 and TRBJ1-3, with D hard to call. Trimming shortened V by 1 base and J by 2 bases, and 4 bases separated the two germline ends. The CDR3 covers 13 residues. Looked up from germline, CDR1 is SGDLS and CDR2 is YYNGEE. This CDR3 is CASSVTAGNTIYF. CDR3 bases: TGTGCCAGCAGCGTAACAGCTGGAAACACCATATATTTT.

This chain connects TRBV10-2 to TRBJ2-2; D possibly corresponds to TRBD2 (5 bases). Germline V gene data show CDR1 as WSHSY and CDR2 as SAAADI. The CDR3 spans 14 residues. V was pared by 7 bases and J by 6 bases, with 15 bases between. The DNA of the CDR3 is TGCGCCAGCAAGGGAGCTAAACAGCCCGGGGAGCTGTTTTTT. Translating gives CASKGAKQPGELFF.

This clone is medium-sized. The chain is built from TRBV19 and TRBJ2-3; no definite D call. Looked up from germline, CDR1 is LNHDA and CDR2 is SQIVND (reference sequence). V was shortened by 3 bases and J by 1 base, with 2 bases between the two germline ends. The CDR3 length is 12 residues. This CDR3 reads CASSIGTDTQYF. CDR3 nucleotides: TGTGCCAGTAGTATCGGCACAGATACGCAGTATTTT. Complete variable domain (other parts from reference TRBV19 and TRBJ2-3): DGGITQSPKYLFRKEGQNVTLSCEQNLNHDAMYWYRQDPGQGLRLIYYSQIVNDFQKGDIAEGYSVSREKKESFPLTVTSAQKNPTAFYLCASSIGTDTQYFGPGTRLTVL.

As DNA, the CDR3 is TGTGCCAGCAGTTCCGTACAGGTGAATCAGCCCCAGCATTTT. Translation: CASSSVQVNQPQHF. The chain links TRBV6-5 to TRBJ1-5; the D gene is possibly TRBD1 (5 bases). Trimming removed 4 bases at V and 4 bases at J, with 11 bases between. This CDR3 has 14 amino acids. From germline, CDR1 is MNHEY and CDR2 SVGAGI.

For this clone: This sample also contains other DNA sequences that code for the same CDR3. This rearrangement joins TRBV6-5 to TRBJ2-2; D ambiguous. CDR1 and CDR2 (germline): MNHEY, SVGAGI. The CDR3 sequence is 15 residues long. With 6 bases removed from V and 1 base from J, the gap between germline ends came to 12 bases. CDR3 loop: CASSPPKRNTGELFF. The CDR3 coding sequence is TGTGCCAGCAGCCCCCCGAAGAGGAACACCGGGGAGCTGTTTTTT.